This TCR beta chain was documented in a study of blood T cell repertoires in COVID-19. Turning to the study itself: Some COVID-19 samples were acute and others convalescent; all came from the United States, Italy and Spain. From T cells, B-cell-depleted T cells, or PBMCs came the material, which was cDNA or gDNA.

Authors' methods: Scientists estimated how many nucleated cells there were by amplifying reference gene primers. The protocol was immunoSEQ multiplex PCR, while the TCRdb copy is restricted to in-frame clones and leaves out a portion. D and trimming come from the DNA, and the V and J calls and clone size come from that table. Of about 300,000 clones listed, about 86% are singletons. The specimen was peripheral blood. The TCR originated in a woman between 45 and 65 years old with acute or convalescent COVID-19.

CDR3 coding DNA: TGTGCCAGCAGTGCGGCGGGGGGCAATGAGCAGTTCTTC. Residues: CASSAAGGNEQFF. This chain uses TRBV2 with TRBJ2-1, with 8 bases fitting TRBD2. Looked up from germline, CDR1 is SNHLY and CDR2 is FYNNEI. V trimming: 4 bases; J trimming: 6 bases; junction bases outside the gene matches: 2. The CDR3 length is 13 residues.